The TCR beta chain under discussion was sequenced for a study of blood T cell repertoires in COVID-19. Study at large: Both acute and convalescent COVID-19 samples were obtained from the United States, Italy and Spain.

Generated by immunoSEQ multiplex PCR, the TCRdb table keeps only in-frame clones and is missing some. The sample shows 100,000 or so clones, around 82% of them seen only once. Per germline, CDR1 SGDLS and CDR2 YYNGEE. The CDR3 is 16 residues long. Germline trimming cut 3 bases from V and 4 bases from J; bases unmatched to any gene: 10. This chain joins TRBV9 and TRBJ1-2, with 9 nucleotides matching TRBD1. The origin of this receptor is a man between 65 and 85 years old with active or convalescent COVID-19. What was sequenced was peripheral blood. The DNA of the CDR3 is TGTGCCAGCAGCGCATCGCCGGGACAGGGACTCTATGGCTACACCTTC. It encodes CASSASPGQGLYGYTF.